The rows below give T cell receptor beta chains drawn from one sample of a study of T-cell reconstitution after alpha-beta-depleted transplantation in children. Each CDR3 protein is one row after TCRdb ran MiXCR on the PCR reads. The repertoire holds hundreds of thousands of distinct CDR3 sequences, with approximately 9.6% as singletons. The material was PBMCs from the stem cell graft donor, obtained from the stem cell graft. All receptors come from a human donor who donated a stem cell graft to a child with SCID. The CDR3 runs from the conserved cysteine through the conserved F or W. A D gene is named only where the DNA matches it firmly. Some rows have no size entry. The others give once, few or many, or a class for an expanded clone.

v_call: TRBV20-1; cdr3_length: 17; j_call: TRBJ2-3; d_call: TRBD2; clone_size: many; cdr3_aa: CSASKGVAGGRTDTQYF; cdr3_nt: TGCAGTGCTAGTAAAGGGGTAGCGGGGGGGCGTACAGATACGCAGTATTTT
v_call: TRBV12-3/TRBV12-4; cdr3_length: 14; j_call: TRBJ1-1; d_call: .; clone_size: many; cdr3_aa: CASSWQFRNTEAFF; cdr3_nt: TGTGCCAGCAGTTGGCAGTTTAGGAACACTGAAGCTTTCTTT
v_call: TRBV5-1; cdr3_length: 15; j_call: TRBJ2-2; d_call: .; clone_size: many; cdr3_aa: CASSLAAENTGELFF; cdr3_nt: TGCGCCAGCAGCTTGGCAGCAGAAAACACCGGGGAGCTGTTTTTT
v_call: TRBV6-5; cdr3_length: 15; j_call: TRBJ2-7; d_call: .; clone_size: .; cdr3_aa: CASSYGTLRRDEQYF; cdr3_nt: TGTGCCAGCAGTTACGGGACCCTCCGGAGGGACGAGCAGTACTTC
v_call: TRBV7-9; cdr3_length: 16; j_call: TRBJ2-1; d_call: TRBD1; clone_size: .; cdr3_aa: CASSLSEGQGYNEQFF; cdr3_nt: TGTGCCAGCAGCTTATCGGAAGGACAGGGTTACAATGAGCAGTTCTTC
v_call: TRBV18; cdr3_length: 14; j_call: TRBJ2-3; d_call: .; clone_size: .; cdr3_aa: CASSPPFQSDTQYF; cdr3_nt: TGTGCCAGCTCACCACCGTTTCAGTCAGATACGCAGTATTTT
v_call: TRBV29-1; cdr3_length: 13; j_call: TRBJ1-2; d_call: TRBD1; clone_size: .; cdr3_aa: CSVVEGAVYGYTF; cdr3_nt: TGCAGCGTTGTTGAGGGGGCAGTCTATGGCTACACCTTC
v_call: TRBV27; cdr3_length: 16; j_call: TRBJ2-4; d_call: .; clone_size: .; cdr3_aa: CASSPLKWAAKNIQYF; cdr3_nt: TGTGCCAGCAGCCCTCTCAAGTGGGCTGCAAAAAACATTCAGTACTTC
v_call: TRBV21-1; cdr3_length: 16; j_call: TRBJ2-7; d_call: .; clone_size: .; cdr3_aa: CASSNGTDLVFREQYF; cdr3_nt: TGTGCCAGCAGCAACGGGACCGACCTCGTATTTCGCGAGCAGTACTTC
v_call: TRBV12-3/TRBV12-4; cdr3_length: 15; j_call: TRBJ1-1; d_call: .; clone_size: .; cdr3_aa: CASKPLEGFNTEAFF; cdr3_nt: TGTGCCAGCAAACCCCTCGAGGGCTTTAACACTGAAGCTTTCTTT
v_call: TRBV20-1; cdr3_length: 14; j_call: TRBJ2-3; d_call: .; clone_size: .; cdr3_aa: CSAEEGFFTDTQYF; cdr3_nt: TGCAGTGCTGAGGAGGGGTTTTTCACAGATACGCAGTATTTT
v_call: TRBV9; cdr3_length: 14; j_call: TRBJ1-3; d_call: .; clone_size: many; cdr3_aa: CASSVAGDGNTIYF; cdr3_nt: TGTGCCAGCAGTGTAGCAGGAGATGGAAACACCATATATTTT
v_call: TRBV12-3/TRBV12-4; cdr3_length: 13; j_call: TRBJ1-5; d_call: .; clone_size: .; cdr3_aa: CASSSAQNQPQHF; cdr3_nt: TGTGCCAGCAGCTCGGCACAGAATCAGCCCCAGCATTTT
v_call: TRBV6-5; cdr3_length: 16; j_call: TRBJ2-1; d_call: TRBD2; clone_size: .; cdr3_aa: CASSSPVSGGGYEQFF; cdr3_nt: TGTGCCAGCAGTTCCCCCGTCTCGGGGGGGGGATATGAGCAGTTCTTC
v_call: TRBV12-3/TRBV12-4; cdr3_length: 16; j_call: TRBJ2-1; d_call: TRBD1; clone_size: many; cdr3_aa: CASSSMGGQGLGEQFF; cdr3_nt: TGTGCCAGCAGCTCCATGGGGGGACAGGGTCTTGGTGAGCAGTTCTTC
v_call: TRBV12-3/TRBV12-4; cdr3_length: 14; j_call: TRBJ2-1; d_call: TRBD1; clone_size: few; cdr3_aa: CASRADRGSDEQFF; cdr3_nt: TGTGCCAGCAGGGCAGACAGGGGTTCCGATGAGCAGTTCTTC
v_call: TRBV6-1; cdr3_length: 17; j_call: TRBJ2-1; d_call: .; clone_size: many; cdr3_aa: CASSRKETGHLGDEQFF; cdr3_nt: TGTGCCAGCAGCCGTAAAGAAACGGGACACCTTGGGGATGAGCAGTTCTTC
v_call: TRBV4-1; cdr3_length: 15; j_call: TRBJ1-4; d_call: .; clone_size: .; cdr3_aa: CASSQIQTTNEKLFF; cdr3_nt: TGCGCCAGCAGCCAAATACAGACAACTAATGAAAAACTGTTTTTT
v_call: TRBV12-3/TRBV12-4; cdr3_length: 14; j_call: TRBJ2-3; d_call: TRBD2; clone_size: .; cdr3_aa: CASSQGLAGEAQYF; cdr3_nt: TGTGCCAGCAGCCAGGGACTAGCGGGGGAGGCGCAGTATTTT
v_call: TRBV29-1; cdr3_length: 12; j_call: TRBJ2-2; d_call: .; clone_size: .; cdr3_aa: CSARPGAGELFF; cdr3_nt: TGCAGCGCCCGGCCGGGGGCCGGGGAGCTGTTTTTT
v_call: TRBV9; cdr3_length: 15; j_call: TRBJ2-1; d_call: TRBD2; clone_size: many; cdr3_aa: CASSILAGSYNEQFF; cdr3_nt: TGTGCCAGCAGCATCCTAGCGGGGAGCTACAATGAGCAGTTCTTC
v_call: TRBV11-2; cdr3_length: 18; j_call: TRBJ2-1; d_call: .; clone_size: .; cdr3_aa: CASSLRVVEGGTYNEQFF; cdr3_nt: TGTGCCAGCAGCTTACGGGTGGTTGAGGGCGGGACCTACAATGAGCAGTTCTTC
v_call: TRBV5-1; cdr3_length: 13; j_call: TRBJ2-3; d_call: .; clone_size: .; cdr3_aa: CASSPSQGNTQYF; cdr3_nt: TGCGCCAGCAGCCCCAGCCAGGGGAATACGCAGTATTTT
v_call: TRBV7-6; cdr3_length: 13; j_call: TRBJ2-1; d_call: .; clone_size: few; cdr3_aa: CASSLGYYNEQFF; cdr3_nt: TGTGCCAGCAGCTTAGGGTACTACAATGAGCAGTTCTTC
v_call: TRBV2; cdr3_length: 11; j_call: TRBJ2-1; d_call: .; clone_size: .; cdr3_aa: CAGQTGYEQFF; cdr3_nt: TGTGCCGGGCAGACAGGTTATGAGCAGTTCTTC
v_call: TRBV5-1; cdr3_length: 15; j_call: TRBJ2-3; d_call: TRBD2; clone_size: .; cdr3_aa: CASSLVAGALDTQYF; cdr3_nt: TGCGCCAGCAGCTTGGTAGCGGGGGCTCTGGATACGCAGTATTTT
v_call: TRBV12-3/TRBV12-4; cdr3_length: 13; j_call: TRBJ1-5; d_call: .; clone_size: few; cdr3_aa: CASTFDANQPQHF; cdr3_nt: TGTGCCAGCACCTTCGACGCCAATCAGCCCCAGCATTTT
v_call: TRBV12-3/TRBV12-4; cdr3_length: 15; j_call: TRBJ1-5; d_call: TRBD1; clone_size: .; cdr3_aa: CASSLRQGSNQPQHF; cdr3_nt: TGTGCCAGCAGTTTAAGACAGGGGAGCAATCAGCCCCAGCATTTT
v_call: TRBV7-3; cdr3_length: 15; j_call: TRBJ2-3; d_call: .; clone_size: .; cdr3_aa: CASSLRPLATDTQYF; cdr3_nt: TGTGCCAGCAGCTTAAGACCTCTAGCGACAGATACGCAGTATTTT
v_call: TRBV6-1; cdr3_length: 14; j_call: TRBJ1-2; d_call: TRBD1; clone_size: few; cdr3_aa: CASSGVRQGGGYTF; cdr3_nt: TGTGCCAGCAGTGGAGTCCGGCAGGGGGGTGGCTACACCTTC
v_call: TRBV5-1; cdr3_length: 15; j_call: TRBJ2-7; d_call: TRBD2; clone_size: many; cdr3_aa: CASSPAGTRSYEQYF; cdr3_nt: TGCGCCAGCAGTCCAGCTGGGACTAGATCCTACGAGCAGTACTTC
v_call: TRBV5-5; cdr3_length: 16; j_call: TRBJ2-2; d_call: .; clone_size: .; cdr3_aa: CASSPRWAGSTGELFF; cdr3_nt: TGTGCCAGCAGCCCTAGATGGGCAGGCTCCACCGGGGAGCTGTTTTTT
v_call: TRBV5-5; cdr3_length: 15; j_call: TRBJ2-3; d_call: .; clone_size: few; cdr3_aa: CASSLLGAGTDTQYF; cdr3_nt: TGTGCCAGCAGCTTGTTGGGGGCCGGGACAGATACGCAGTATTTT
v_call: TRBV5-1; cdr3_length: 16; j_call: TRBJ2-2; d_call: TRBD2; clone_size: few; cdr3_aa: CASSPSLARETGELFF; cdr3_nt: TGCGCCAGCAGCCCTTCACTAGCGAGAGAAACCGGGGAGCTGTTTTTT
v_call: TRBV15; cdr3_length: 15; j_call: TRBJ2-3; d_call: .; clone_size: .; cdr3_aa: CATSLGGGNTDTQYF; cdr3_nt: TGTGCCACCAGCTTAGGTGGAGGAAACACAGATACGCAGTATTTT
v_call: TRBV7-3; cdr3_length: 14; j_call: TRBJ2-3; d_call: TRBD2; clone_size: many; cdr3_aa: CASSPGLVADTQYF; cdr3_nt: TGTGCCAGCAGCCCCGGACTAGTTGCAGATACGCAGTATTTT
v_call: TRBV5-1; cdr3_length: 17; j_call: TRBJ2-3; d_call: TRBD2; clone_size: once; cdr3_aa: CASRMGLAGVSTDTQYF; cdr3_nt: TGCGCCAGCAGGATGGGACTAGCGGGGGTCAGCACAGATACGCAGTATTTT
v_call: TRBV19; cdr3_length: 13; j_call: TRBJ1-1; d_call: .; clone_size: few; cdr3_aa: CASSIERGTEAFF; cdr3_nt: TGTGCCAGTAGTATAGAAAGGGGAACTGAAGCTTTCTTT
v_call: TRBV5-8; cdr3_length: 14; j_call: TRBJ2-7; d_call: .; clone_size: many; cdr3_aa: CASSLGTPAYEQYF; cdr3_nt: TGTGCCAGCAGCTTGGGGACGCCAGCCTACGAGCAGTACTTC
v_call: TRBV20-1; cdr3_length: 15; j_call: TRBJ2-3; d_call: .; clone_size: few; cdr3_aa: CSADGSLPYTDTQYF; cdr3_nt: TGCAGTGCTGACGGGAGCCTTCCCTACACAGATACGCAGTATTTT
v_call: TRBV19; cdr3_length: 13; j_call: TRBJ1-4; d_call: .; clone_size: .; cdr3_aa: CASRGRTNEKLFF; cdr3_nt: TGTGCCAGCCGGGGACGGACTAATGAAAAACTGTTTTTT
v_call: TRBV7-2; cdr3_length: 14; j_call: TRBJ1-5; d_call: .; clone_size: few; cdr3_aa: CASSVGMSNQPQHF; cdr3_nt: TGTGCCAGCAGCGTAGGGATGAGCAATCAGCCCCAGCATTTT
v_call: TRBV10-3; cdr3_length: 14; j_call: TRBJ1-1; d_call: .; clone_size: many; cdr3_aa: CAISVGRMNTEAFF; cdr3_nt: TGTGCCATCAGTGTTGGCAGAATGAACACTGAAGCTTTCTTT
v_call: TRBV29-1; cdr3_length: 12; j_call: TRBJ2-7; d_call: .; clone_size: many; cdr3_aa: CSVVFTGYEQYF; cdr3_nt: TGCAGCGTTGTCTTCACAGGCTACGAGCAGTACTTC
v_call: TRBV5-1; cdr3_length: 14; j_call: TRBJ2-5; d_call: .; clone_size: .; cdr3_aa: CASSSGAAKETQYF; cdr3_nt: TGCGCCAGCAGCTCCGGGGCAGCTAAAGAGACCCAGTACTTC
v_call: TRBV5-1; cdr3_length: 16; j_call: TRBJ2-3; d_call: .; clone_size: few; cdr3_aa: CASSLGGGAWTDTQYF; cdr3_nt: TGCGCCAGCAGCTTGGGAGGGGGGGCTTGGACAGATACGCAGTATTTT
v_call: TRBV5-5; cdr3_length: 15; j_call: TRBJ2-7; d_call: .; clone_size: many; cdr3_aa: CASSLAEQNTYEQYF; cdr3_nt: TGTGCCAGCAGCTTGGCAGAACAAAATACCTACGAGCAGTACTTC
v_call: TRBV15; cdr3_length: 12; j_call: TRBJ2-1; d_call: .; clone_size: many; cdr3_aa: CATGSSYNEQFF; cdr3_nt: TGTGCCACGGGCAGCTCCTACAATGAGCAGTTCTTC
v_call: TRBV3-1; cdr3_length: 15; j_call: TRBJ2-1; d_call: .; clone_size: many; cdr3_aa: CASSQGLGANNEQFF; cdr3_nt: TGTGCCAGCAGCCAAGGACTGGGCGCAAACAATGAGCAGTTCTTC
v_call: TRBV2; cdr3_length: 12; j_call: TRBJ1-4; d_call: .; clone_size: many; cdr3_aa: CASSDWGEKLFF; cdr3_nt: TGTGCCAGCAGTGATTGGGGGGAAAAACTGTTTTTT
v_call: TRBV27; cdr3_length: 15; j_call: TRBJ2-7; d_call: TRBD2; clone_size: few; cdr3_aa: CASSLMGTRSYEQYF; cdr3_nt: TGTGCCAGCAGTTTAATGGGGACTAGGTCCTACGAGCAGTACTTC
v_call: TRBV5-1; cdr3_length: 15; j_call: TRBJ2-3; d_call: .; clone_size: many; cdr3_aa: CASSLDRTGTDTQYF; cdr3_nt: TGCGCCAGCAGCTTAGACCGGACCGGGACAGATACGCAGTATTTT
v_call: TRBV7-6; cdr3_length: 15; j_call: TRBJ2-2; d_call: TRBD2; clone_size: .; cdr3_aa: CASSPGVAGAGELFF; cdr3_nt: TGTGCCAGCAGCCCTGGCGTAGCGGGAGCCGGGGAGCTGTTTTTT